Below are 6 T cell receptor beta chains sequenced from a single sample in a study of Ad26.COV2.S vaccination and SARS-CoV-2 variants. Profiling relied on immunoSEQ multiplex PCR, and the TCRdb table lists in-frame clones only, not all of them. The sample consists of fewer than 400,000 clones, 86% of them appearing once. Documented treatment: approximately 18 received Ad26.COV2.S at low or high dose, single or two shots; about 5 received placebo; per-sample allocation not given. Vaccine and placebo recipients were sampled on day 63 after the first injection. The sequencing here drew on peripheral blood, taken in a trial of Ad26.COV2.S vaccine versus placebo. The receptors come from a person aged 18 to 65 who received the Ad26.COV2.S COVID-19 vaccine or a placebo.

The rearrangement links TRBV19 to TRBJ1-1; a weak D match, TRBD1 (5 bases). The V end was cut by 2 bases, the J end by 4 bases, with 17 bases between. Germline V gene lookup returns CDR1 LNHDA and CDR2 SQIVND (reference sequence). The CDR3 has 16 amino acids. This chain's CDR3 is CASSILGDPFSTEAFF. DNA for the CDR3: TGTGCCAGTAGTATACTAGGGGATCCCTTCAGCACTGAAGCTTTCTTT.

The rearrangement links TRBV9 to TRBJ2-6, with D hard to call. CDR1 SGDLS and CDR2 YYNGEE come from the germline V gene. The V end was cut by 5 bases, the J end by 1 base, with 7 bases between. The CDR3 is 14 amino acids. The CDR3: CASSFMSGANVLTF. DNA of the CDR3: TGTGCCAGCAGTTTTATGTCTGGGGCCAACGTCCTGACTTTC.

Points on this clone: An end of the junction does not agree with germline; a read error may underlie this. The chain combines TRBV7-2 with TRBJ1-2; no clear D. The CDR3 runs 13 residues. Germline CDR1 SGHTA, CDR2 FQGNSA. This CDR3 reads CASSPKARPSQNF. CDR3 in DNA: TGTGCCAGCAGCCCCAAAGCCCGACCGTCCCAGAACTTC.

The chain carries TRBV9 and TRBJ2-6, with 7 bases identical to TRBD1. The CDR3 loop spans 16 amino acids. The V segment lost 4 bases and the J segment 0 bases; nucleotides outside the gene matches: 4. Germline V gene sequence: CDR1 SGDLS, CDR2 YYNGEE. The CDR3 bases are TGTGCCAGCAGCCGACAGGGAAGCTCTGGGGCCAACGTCCTGACTTTC. Translated, it gives CASSRQGSSGANVLTF.

This clone was counted between two and nine times. The chain links TRBV6-5 to TRBJ1-2; 8 nucleotides match TRBD1. The CDR3 is 14 amino acids. After removal of 2 bases from V and 4 bases from J, the junction contained 3 bases not matched to a gene. Germline loops: CDR1 MNHEY, CDR2 SVGAGI. Here the CDR3 DNA reads TGTGCCAGCAGTTACCAAACAGGGGGCTATGGCTACACCTTC. It encodes CASSYQTGGYGYTF.

The chain has TRBV7-2 and TRBJ1-6; 7 bases agree with TRBD1. The V gene end was trimmed by 1 base and the J gene end by 9 bases; junction bases not matched to a gene: 6. Germline assignment: CDR1 SGHTA and CDR2 FQGNSA. CDR3 length: 15 amino acids. Here the CDR3 reads CASSLGQGIPSPLHF. For the CDR3, the DNA is TGTGCCAGCAGCTTAGGACAGGGAATCCCTTCACCCCTCCACTTT.